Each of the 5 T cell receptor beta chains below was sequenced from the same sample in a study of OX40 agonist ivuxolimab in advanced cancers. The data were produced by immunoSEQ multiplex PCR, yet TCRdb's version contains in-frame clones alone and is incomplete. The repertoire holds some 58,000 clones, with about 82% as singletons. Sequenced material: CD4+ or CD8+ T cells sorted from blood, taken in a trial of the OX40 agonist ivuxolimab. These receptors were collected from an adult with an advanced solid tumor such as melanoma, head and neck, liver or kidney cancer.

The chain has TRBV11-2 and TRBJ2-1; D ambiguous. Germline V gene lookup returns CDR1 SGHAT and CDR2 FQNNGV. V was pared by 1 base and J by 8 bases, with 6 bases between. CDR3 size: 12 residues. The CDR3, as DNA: TGTGCCAGCAGCTTAGGTTCGGATGAGCAGTTCTTC. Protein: CASSLGSDEQFF.

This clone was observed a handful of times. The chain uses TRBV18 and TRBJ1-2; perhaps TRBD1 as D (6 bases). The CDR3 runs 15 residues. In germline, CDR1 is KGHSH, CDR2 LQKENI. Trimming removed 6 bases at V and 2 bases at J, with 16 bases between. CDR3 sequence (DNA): TGTGCCAGCTCTCTCGACAGGCGCACAAACTATGGCTACACCTTC. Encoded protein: CASSLDRRTNYGYTF.

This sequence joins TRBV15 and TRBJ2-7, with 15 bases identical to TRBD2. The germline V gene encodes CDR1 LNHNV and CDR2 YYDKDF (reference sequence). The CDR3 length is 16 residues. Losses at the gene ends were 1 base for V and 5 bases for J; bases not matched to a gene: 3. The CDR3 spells CATSRGTSGRDHEQYF. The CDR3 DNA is TGTGCCACCAGCAGAGGGACTAGCGGGAGGGACCACGAGCAGTACTTC.

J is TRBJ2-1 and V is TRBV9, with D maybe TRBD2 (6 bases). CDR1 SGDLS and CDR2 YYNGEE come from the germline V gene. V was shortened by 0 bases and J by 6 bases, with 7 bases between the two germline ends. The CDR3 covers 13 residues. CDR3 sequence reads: CASSVGDFNEQFF. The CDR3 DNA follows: TGTGCCAGCAGCGTAGGGGACTTCAATGAGCAGTTCTTC.

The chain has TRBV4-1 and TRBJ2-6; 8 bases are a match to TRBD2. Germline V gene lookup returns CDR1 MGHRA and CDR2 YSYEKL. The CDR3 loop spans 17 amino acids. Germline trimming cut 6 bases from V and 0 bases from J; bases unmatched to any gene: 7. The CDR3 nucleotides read TGCGCCAGCAGGAAACTAGCGGATCTCTCTGGGGCCAACGTCCTGACTTTC. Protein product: CASRKLADLSGANVLTF.